Described below is a single TCR beta chain sequence and its context. The antigen is not known. Naive CD4+ cells were CD45RA-selected; the remaining cells were memory. These data come from a study of shared clonotypes between healthy human individuals. Study-wide points: Generation probabilities were higher for clonotypes shared across all four sorted-subset donors than for unshared ones.

The assay used deep level. Per the original data handling: ImmunoSEQ only sent back junction sequences with no quality scores, so filtering was done differently. Method: immunoSEQ multiplex PCR; TCRdb's copy keeps in-frame clones and lacks some. D and trimming come from the DNA, and the V and J calls and clone size come from that table. Among about 530,000 clones listed, almost 97% were seen once. This CDR3 spans 17 amino acids. Germline lookup yields CDR1 KGHSH and CDR2 LQKENI. Unmatched junction bases numbered 5, after V lost 2 bases and J lost 2 bases. The clonotype originates from a woman aged 30 to 39 in good health. The gene calls are TRBV18 and TRBJ2-2; 10 bases are shared with TRBD2. The material sequenced was naive CD4+ T cells sorted from blood. The subset was: CD45RA+ positively selected. The CDR3 nucleotides read TGTGCCAGCTCACCAATGCTAGCGGGAGATAACACCGGGGAGCTGTTTTTT. Protein: CASSPMLAGDNTGELFF.